These T cell receptor beta chains were read from a single sample in a study of beta chain features in type 1 diabetes. Repertoires were generated with immunoSEQ multiplex PCR, while TCRdb's copy carries only in-frame clones and drops some. The sample carries 120,000 or so clones, roughly 17% recorded once. Sequencing used central memory CD4+ T cells from blood. Receptors originate from a man between 18 and 29 years old with type 1 diabetes. Each CDR3 is given with its conserved first and last residue. Each record gives: J gene, V gene, clone size, D gene, CDR3 protein, CDR3 DNA. A D gene is named only where the DNA matches it firmly. The listing skips clone size in some rows; elsewhere it reads once, few, many or a size class.

j_call: TRBJ2-1
v_call: TRBV10-1
clone_size: .
d_call: TRBD2
cdr3_aa: CASSRTSGNYNEQFF
cdr3_nt: TGCGCCAGCAGCAGGACTAGCGGGAACTACAATGAGCAGTTCTTC

j_call: TRBJ1-2
v_call: TRBV9
clone_size: .
d_call: TRBD1
cdr3_aa: CASSVDDRAGYTF
cdr3_nt: TGTGCCAGCAGCGTAGACGACAGGGCTGGCTACACCTTC

j_call: TRBJ2-5
v_call: TRBV30
clone_size: .
d_call: TRBD2
cdr3_aa: CAWSRTGMVLAGAKTQYF
cdr3_nt: TGTGCCTGGAGTCGTACGGGTATGGTACTAGCGGGAGCGAAGACCCAGTACTTC

j_call: TRBJ2-3
v_call: TRBV7-2
clone_size: .
d_call: TRBD1
cdr3_aa: CASSYRGLPASTDTQYF
cdr3_nt: TGTGCCAGCAGTTACAGGGGTCTACCGGCTAGCACAGATACGCAGTATTTT

j_call: TRBJ1-1
v_call: TRBV7-8
clone_size: few
d_call: TRBD1
cdr3_aa: CASSMGQDTEAFF
cdr3_nt: TGTGCCAGCAGCATGGGACAGGACACTGAAGCTTTCTTT

j_call: TRBJ1-4
v_call: TRBV7-6
clone_size: .
d_call: .
cdr3_aa: CASSLGGQGEKLFF
cdr3_nt: TGTGCCAGCAGCTTAGGGGGGCAGGGGGAAAAACTGTTTTTT

j_call: TRBJ2-5
v_call: TRBV6-1
clone_size: few
d_call: .
cdr3_aa: CASTQSWGETQYF
cdr3_nt: TGTGCCAGCACCCAATCATGGGGAGAGACCCAGTACTTC

j_call: TRBJ1-2
v_call: TRBV7-2
clone_size: few
d_call: .
cdr3_aa: CASSLWFTNYGYTF
cdr3_nt: TGTGCCAGCAGCTTATGGTTTACTAACTATGGCTACACCTTC

j_call: TRBJ2-5
v_call: TRBV5-4
clone_size: .
d_call: TRBD1
cdr3_aa: CASSQRQGAAETQYF
cdr3_nt: TGTGCCAGCAGCCAGCGACAGGGGGCGGCTGAGACCCAGTACTTC

j_call: TRBJ1-2
v_call: TRBV6-5
clone_size: .
d_call: .
cdr3_aa: CASSTTGRNYGYTF
cdr3_nt: TGTGCCAGCAGTACGACGGGACGGAACTATGGCTACACCTTC

j_call: TRBJ2-5
v_call: TRBV7-7
clone_size: few
d_call: .
cdr3_aa: CASSLSGGEETQYF
cdr3_nt: TGTGCTAGCAGCTTATCCGGCGGGGAAGAGACCCAGTACTTC

j_call: TRBJ2-5
v_call: TRBV6-5
clone_size: .
d_call: TRBD2
cdr3_aa: CASSGTSIQETQYF
cdr3_nt: TGTGCCAGCAGCGGGACTAGCATTCAAGAGACCCAGTACTTC

j_call: TRBJ2-3
v_call: TRBV2
clone_size: .
d_call: .
cdr3_aa: CASNAGLPGADTQYF
cdr3_nt: TGTGCCAGCAACGCAGGACTTCCGGGCGCAGATACGCAGTATTTT

j_call: TRBJ1-2
v_call: TRBV4-3
clone_size: few
d_call: .
cdr3_aa: CASSQDYPTNYGYTF
cdr3_nt: TGCGCCAGCAGCCAAGACTATCCTACTAACTATGGCTACACCTTC

j_call: TRBJ1-6
v_call: TRBV28
clone_size: few
d_call: .
cdr3_aa: CASRLRTIHF
cdr3_nt: TGTGCCAGCAGATTACGGACAATCCACTTT

j_call: TRBJ2-3
v_call: TRBV14
clone_size: few
d_call: .
cdr3_aa: CASSLLASGGGTDTQYF
cdr3_nt: TGTGCCAGCAGCCTTTTAGCCTCTGGCGGTGGCACAGATACGCAGTATTTT

j_call: TRBJ2-3
v_call: TRBV5-4
clone_size: .
d_call: .
cdr3_aa: CASSLAPDELNTDTQYF
cdr3_nt: TGTGCCAGCAGCTTGGCCCCAGACGAGCTAAACACAGATACGCAGTATTTT

j_call: TRBJ2-7
v_call: TRBV9
clone_size: .
d_call: .
cdr3_aa: CASSMTGKPKQYF
cdr3_nt: TGTGCCAGCAGCATGACCGGGAAGCCAAAGCAGTACTTC